This T cell receptor (beta chain) was sequenced during a study of cytomegalovirus exposure and HLA in healthy donors. The wider study: The study's early data release held approximately 91 million unique TCRs from HLA-typed donors.

This clone was found a few times. Its antigen remains unknown. The PCR had 60 Vbeta and 13 Jbeta primers. Authors' methods: An analysis performed later counted roughly 80 million unique TCR beta chains (roughly 10 million of them shared). Profiling relied on immunoSEQ multiplex PCR, and the TCRdb table lists in-frame clones only, not all of them. D and trimming come from the DNA, and the V and J calls and clone size come from that table. This sample has more than 150,000 clones, with 75% to 85% found just once. V lost 6 bases, J lost 7 bases, and 5 bases stayed unmatched. The germline V gene encodes CDR1 SQVTM and CDR2 ANQGSEA. The CDR3 contains 12 residues. Study observations and caveats: A highly shared variant cluster was judged a likely technical artifact.

The sample was PBMCs. This receptor was obtained from a woman under 40 in good health and CMV-seropositive. The rearrangement uses TRBV29-1 and TRBJ1-3; 8 bases are shared with TRBD1. The chain's CDR3 is CSVEGTGNTIYF. In DNA form, the CDR3 reads TGCAGCGTCGAGGGGACAGGCAACACCATATATTTT.